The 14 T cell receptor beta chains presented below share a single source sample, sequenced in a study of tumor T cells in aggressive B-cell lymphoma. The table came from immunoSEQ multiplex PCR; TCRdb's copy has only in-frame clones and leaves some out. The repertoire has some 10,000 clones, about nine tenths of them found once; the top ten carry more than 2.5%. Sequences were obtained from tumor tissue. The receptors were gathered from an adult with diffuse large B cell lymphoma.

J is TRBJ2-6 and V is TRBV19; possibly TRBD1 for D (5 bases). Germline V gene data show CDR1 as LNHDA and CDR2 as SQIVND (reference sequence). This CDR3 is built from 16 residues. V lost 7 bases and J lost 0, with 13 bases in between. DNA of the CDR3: TGTGCCAGTACCCTCGACAGTCTCTCTGGGGCCAACGTCCTGACTTTC. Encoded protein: CASTLDSLSGANVLTF.

The DNA for the CDR3 is TGTGCCAGCAGTTCATCCTCGCGGTCACCCCTCCACTTT. It yields the protein CASSSSSRSPLHF. The chain recombines TRBV27 with TRBJ1-6; D is ambiguous. The CDR3 sequence is 13 residues long. Germline V lookup: CDR1 MNHEY, CDR2 SMNVEV (reference sequence). Trimming stripped 4 bases from V and 10 bases from J, with 11 bases between.

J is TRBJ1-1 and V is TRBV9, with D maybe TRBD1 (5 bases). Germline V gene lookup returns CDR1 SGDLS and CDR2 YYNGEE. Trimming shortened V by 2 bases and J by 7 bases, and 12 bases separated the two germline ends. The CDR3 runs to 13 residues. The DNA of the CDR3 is TGTGCCAGCAGCGTCTACGGGACTGATGAAGCTTTCTTT. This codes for CASSVYGTDEAFF. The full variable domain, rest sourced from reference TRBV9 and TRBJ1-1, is DSGVTQTPKHLITATGQRVTLRCSPRSGDLSVYWYQQSLDQGLQFLIQYYNGEERAKGNILERFSAQQFPDLHSELNLSSLELGDSALYFCASSVYGTDEAFFGQGTRLTVV.

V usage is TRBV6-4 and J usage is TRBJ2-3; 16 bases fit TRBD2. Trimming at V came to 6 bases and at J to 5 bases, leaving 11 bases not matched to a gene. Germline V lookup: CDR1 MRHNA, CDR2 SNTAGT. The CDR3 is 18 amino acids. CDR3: CASSTPGLAGGPVDTQYF. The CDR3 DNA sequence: TGTGCCAGCAGCACCCCGGGACTAGCGGGAGGGCCGGTAGATACGCAGTATTTT.

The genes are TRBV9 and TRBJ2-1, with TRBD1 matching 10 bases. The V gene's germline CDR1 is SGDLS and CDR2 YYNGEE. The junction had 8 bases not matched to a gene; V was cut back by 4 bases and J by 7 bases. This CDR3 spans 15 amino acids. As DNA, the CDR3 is TGTGCCAGCAGCCATAGAGGACAGGGGGAAAATGAGCAGTTCTTC. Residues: CASSHRGQGENEQFF.

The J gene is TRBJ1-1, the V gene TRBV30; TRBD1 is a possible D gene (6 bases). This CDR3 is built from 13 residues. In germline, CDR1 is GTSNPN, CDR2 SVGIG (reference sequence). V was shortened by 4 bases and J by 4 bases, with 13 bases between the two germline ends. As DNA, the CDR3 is TGTGCCTGGAATTGGGGGCGAAGCACTGAAGCTTTCTTT. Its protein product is CAWNWGRSTEAFF.

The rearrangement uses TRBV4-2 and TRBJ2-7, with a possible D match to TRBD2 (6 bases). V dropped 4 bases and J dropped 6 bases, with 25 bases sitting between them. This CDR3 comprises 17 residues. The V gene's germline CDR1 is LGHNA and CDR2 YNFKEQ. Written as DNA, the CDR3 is TGTGCCAGCAGCCTAACCCTAGGCAGCGGGCCCGGAGGCGAGCAGTACTTC. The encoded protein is CASSLTLGSGPGGEQYF.

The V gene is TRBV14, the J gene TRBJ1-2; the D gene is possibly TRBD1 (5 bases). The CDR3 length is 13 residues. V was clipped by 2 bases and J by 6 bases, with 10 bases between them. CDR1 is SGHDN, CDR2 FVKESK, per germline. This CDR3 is CASSQQGIHGYTF. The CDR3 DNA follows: TGTGCCAGCAGCCAACAGGGAATTCATGGCTACACCTTC.

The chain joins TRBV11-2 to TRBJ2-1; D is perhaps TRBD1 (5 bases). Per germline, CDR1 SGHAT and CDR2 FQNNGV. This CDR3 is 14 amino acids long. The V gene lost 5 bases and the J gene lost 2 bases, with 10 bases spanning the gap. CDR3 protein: CASSGAGTYNEQFF. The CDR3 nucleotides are TGTGCCAGCAGCGGGGCAGGAACCTACAATGAGCAGTTCTTC.

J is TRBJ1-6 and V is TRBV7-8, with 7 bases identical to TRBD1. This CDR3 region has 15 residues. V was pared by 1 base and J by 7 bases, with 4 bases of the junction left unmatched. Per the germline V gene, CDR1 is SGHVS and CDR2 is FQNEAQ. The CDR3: CASSLVQGENSPLHF. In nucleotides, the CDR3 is TGTGCCAGCAGCTTAGTTCAGGGGGAAAATTCACCCCTCCACTTT.

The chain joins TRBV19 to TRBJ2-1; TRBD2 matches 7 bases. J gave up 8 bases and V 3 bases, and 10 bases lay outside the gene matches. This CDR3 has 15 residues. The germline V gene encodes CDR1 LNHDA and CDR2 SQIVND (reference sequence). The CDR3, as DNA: TGTGCCAGTAGTATCAGGCGGGAGTTAACCCATGAGCAGTTCTTC. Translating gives CASSIRRELTHEQFF.

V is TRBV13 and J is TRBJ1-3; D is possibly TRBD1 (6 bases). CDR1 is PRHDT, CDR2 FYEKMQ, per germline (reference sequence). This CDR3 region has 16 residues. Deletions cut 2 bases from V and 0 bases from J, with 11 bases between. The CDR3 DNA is TGTGCCAGCAGCTTATTTACAGGGAACTCTGGAAACACCATATATTTT. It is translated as CASSLFTGNSGNTIYF.

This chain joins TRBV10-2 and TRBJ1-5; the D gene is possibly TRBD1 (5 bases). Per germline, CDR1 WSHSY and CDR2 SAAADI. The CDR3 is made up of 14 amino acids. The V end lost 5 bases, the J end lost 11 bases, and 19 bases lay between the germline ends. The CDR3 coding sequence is TGCGCCAGCAGTACTAACATCATCCAAGGGGCCCAGCATTTT. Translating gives CASSTNIIQGAQHF.

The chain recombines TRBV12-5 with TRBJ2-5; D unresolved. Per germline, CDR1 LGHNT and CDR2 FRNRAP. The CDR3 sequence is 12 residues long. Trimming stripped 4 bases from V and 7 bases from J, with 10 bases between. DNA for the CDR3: TGTGCTAGTGGTTCCTCCACGGGGACCCAGTACTTC. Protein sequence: CASGSSTGTQYF. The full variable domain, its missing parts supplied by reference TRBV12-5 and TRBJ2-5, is DARVTQTPRHKVTEMGQEVTMRCQPILGHNTVFWYRQTMMQGLELLAYFRNRAPLDDSGMPKDRFSAEMPDATLATLKIQPSEPRDSAVYFCASGSSTGTQYFGPGTRLLVL.